This passage covers 21 T cell receptor beta chains from one sample sequenced in a study of blood T cell repertoires in COVID-19. Measured with immunoSEQ multiplex PCR; TCRdb has only the in-frame clones, and not every one. The table lists over 130,000 clones, about 80% of them singletons, with 4% in the top ten. Specimen: peripheral blood. These receptors originate from a woman aged 60 to 75 with acute or convalescent COVID-19.

In this sample, this clone turned up once. This chain connects TRBV6-5 to TRBJ1-3, with D perhaps TRBD1 (6 bases). CDR1 is MNHEY and CDR2 is SVGAGI in the germline V gene. V lost 6 bases and J lost 4, with 13 bases in between. The CDR3 totals 14 residues. This CDR3 is CASSLGGRGNTIYF. The DNA for the CDR3 is TGTGCCAGCAGCCTAGGGGGAAGGGGAAACACCATATATTTT.

V and J are TRBV7-9 and TRBJ2-4; 12 nucleotides match TRBD2. Losses at the gene ends were 5 bases for V and 12 bases for J; bases not matched to a gene: 5. The germline V gene encodes CDR1 SEHNR and CDR2 FQNEAQ (reference sequence). The CDR3 consists of 13 residues. The CDR3 region is CASSRLAGESQYF. DNA of the CDR3: TGTGCCAGCAGCCGACTAGCGGGAGAATCTCAGTACTTC.

This clone was recorded once. The V gene is TRBV6-6, the J gene TRBJ1-5, with 7 bases identical to TRBD1. Germline assignment: CDR1 MNHNY and CDR2 SVGAGI (reference sequence). J was trimmed by 6 bases and V by 6 bases; bases with no gene match: 8. The CDR3 is 14 residues long. The CDR3 DNA reads as TGTGCCAGCAGGGGGGGACAGAACCCTCAGCCCCAGCATTTT. This encodes CASRGGQNPQPQHF.

The CDR3 here is CASSRPASGNEQFF. In DNA, the CDR3 is TGTGCCAGCAGTCGTCCGGCTAGTGGCAATGAGCAGTTCTTC. This chain uses TRBV6-5 with TRBJ2-1, with D unclear. The ends were cut back, 5 bases at V and 6 bases at J, with 14 bases in the middle. The CDR3 runs to 14 residues. Germline V CDR1 and CDR2: MNHEY, SVGAGI.

V is TRBV29-1 and J is TRBJ1-1; 8 positions agree with TRBD1. V gave up 4 bases and J gave up 1 base; unmatched junction bases: 2. Germline assignment: CDR1 SQVTM and CDR2 ANQGSEA. The CDR3 covers 13 residues. CDR3 sequence (DNA): TGCAGCGTTGGACAGGGGCCGAACACTGAAGCTTTCTTT. This codes for CSVGQGPNTEAFF.

This chain links TRBV5-1 with TRBJ2-1; D remains unclear. V was shortened by 4 bases and J by 10 bases, with 12 bases between the two germline ends. This CDR3 has 12 amino acids. Germline V CDR1 and CDR2: SGHRS, YFSETQ. The CDR3 loop reads CASSELGEEQFF. The CDR3, as DNA: TGCGCCAGCAGCGAATTGGGCGAGGAGCAGTTCTTC.

This clone has only one observation. The chain carries TRBV28 and TRBJ1-5; 8 bases align to TRBD1. The CDR3 is 13 amino acids. Looked up from germline, CDR1 is MDHEN and CDR2 is SYDVKM. The J segment lost 2 bases and the V segment lost 6 bases, leaving 0 bases of the junction unmatched. In DNA form, the CDR3 reads TGTGCCAGCAGACAGGGGGGCAATCAGCCCCAGCATTTT. Translating gives CASRQGGNQPQHF. The full variable domain, in which reference TRBV28 and TRBJ1-5 provide the parts outside the CDR3, is DVKVTQSSRYLVKRTGEKVFLECVQDMDHENMFWYRQDPGLGLRLIYFSYDVKMKEKGDIPEGYSVSREKKERFSLILESASTNQTSMYLCASRQGGNQPQHFGDGTRLSIL.

The genes are TRBV7-3 and TRBJ1-3; the D is unclear. This CDR3 contains 16 residues. Germline V gene lookup returns CDR1 SGHTA and CDR2 FQGTGA. V gave up 5 bases and J gave up 2 bases, with 16 bases separating them. The CDR3 sequence: CASSAAPPTTGNTIYF. The CDR3 nucleotides read TGTGCCAGCAGCGCCGCACCCCCTACCACTGGAAACACCATATATTTT.

This chain links TRBV4-1 with TRBJ1-2; D gene uncertain. The CDR3 is 14 residues long. V lost 0 bases to trimming and J lost 1 base, with 6 bases between them. Germline lookup yields CDR1 MGHRA and CDR2 YSYEKL. CDR3 region: CASSQDRGNYGYTF. The CDR3 DNA reads as TGCGCCAGCAGCCAAGATCGGGGTAACTATGGCTACACCTTC.

V usage is TRBV10-3 and J usage is TRBJ1-2; D perhaps matches TRBD1 (5 bases). The V and J ends lost 2 bases and 6 bases respectively, with 10 bases between them. This CDR3 has 13 amino acids. Germline lookup yields CDR1 ENHRY and CDR2 SYGVKD. The CDR3 sequence: CAISEIQGHGYTF. The CDR3 nucleotides read TGTGCCATCAGTGAGATCCAGGGTCATGGCTACACCTTC.

In DNA form, the CDR3 reads TGTGCCAGCAGTCCCATCAGGGTCGGGGAAAAACTGTTTTTT. Amino acid sequence: CASSPIRVGEKLFF. The V gene is TRBV28, the J gene TRBJ1-4; tentatively, D is TRBD1 (5 bases). The V end was cut by 5 bases, the J end by 8 bases, with 15 bases between. The germline V gene encodes CDR1 MDHEN and CDR2 SYDVKM. CDR3 length: 14 amino acids.

The chain employs TRBV5-5 and TRBJ2-1; TRBD2 matches at 7 bases. The CDR3 is 13 residues long. Germline-derived CDR1 and CDR2 are SGHKS and YYEKEE (reference sequence). V gave up 1 base and J gave up 10 bases; unmatched junction bases: 5. CDR3 DNA sequence: TGTGCCAGCAGCTTGCCCACTAGCGAAGAGCAGTTCTTC. It encodes CASSLPTSEEQFF.

The J gene is TRBJ1-5, the V gene TRBV5-6, with unresolved D. The germline gives CDR1 SGHDT, CDR2 YYEEEE. V dropped 1 base and J dropped 5 bases, with 7 bases sitting between them. CDR3 length: 13 amino acids. In nucleotides, the CDR3 is TGTGCCAGCAGCTTGTTTCCCGATCAGCCCCAGCATTTT. Translating gives CASSLFPDQPQHF.

This clone is a singleton in its sample. The chain recombines TRBV3-1 (or the pseudogene TRBV3-2) with TRBJ1-2; no clear D. The CDR3 spans 13 residues. Germline values: CDR1 LGHDT, CDR2 YNNKEL (reference sequence). V was cut by 1 base and J by 4 bases, with 7 bases left in between. The CDR3 DNA is TGTGCCAGCAGCCAAGTACTTAGCTATGGCTACACCTTC. Its translation: CASSQVLSYGYTF.

V usage is TRBV19 and J usage is TRBJ1-5, with 7 bases fitting TRBD1. Germline CDR1 and CDR2: LNHDA and SQIVND (reference sequence). The CDR3 is 14 amino acids. The trim removed 5 bases at V and 7 bases at J, leaving 8 bases unmatched. The CDR3 reads CASSADRSAQPQHF. The CDR3 region has the DNA TGTGCCAGTAGTGCGGACAGGTCGGCGCAGCCCCAGCATTTT.

The J gene is TRBJ1-2, the V gene TRBV18; possible D gene TRBD1, 5 bases. Germline V gene sequence: CDR1 KGHSH, CDR2 LQKENI. Trimming removed 3 bases from V and 7 bases from J, with 12 bases in between. The CDR3 has 13 amino acids. In DNA form, the CDR3 reads TGTGCCAGCTCACCGCAACGGGGGAGTGGCTACACCTTC. Amino acid sequence: CASSPQRGSGYTF.

The V and J genes are TRBV28 and TRBJ2-2; 8 bases map to TRBD1. Germline V lookup: CDR1 MDHEN, CDR2 SYDVKM. Unmatched junction bases numbered 0, after V lost 8 bases and J lost 1 base. The CDR3 has 13 amino acids. The CDR3 DNA reads TGTGCCAGCGGACAGGGGAACACCGGGGAGCTGTTTTTT. It specifies CASGQGNTGELFF.

The genes are TRBV5-5 and TRBJ1-2, with 10 bases identical to TRBD1. The length of the CDR3 is 14 residues. V gave up 3 bases and J gave up 4 bases; unmatched junction bases: 3. Germline values: CDR1 SGHKS, CDR2 YYEKEE (reference sequence). This chain's CDR3 is CASSYGTGAYGYTF. The CDR3 region has the DNA TGTGCCAGCAGCTACGGGACAGGGGCCTATGGCTACACCTTC.

This clone was seen just once. The DNA of the CDR3 is TGTGCCAGCAGCCTGACAGGGACTGTCAACAATGAGCAGTTCTTC. This codes for CASSLTGTVNNEQFF. The genes are TRBV11-3 and TRBJ2-1; D perhaps matches TRBD1 (7 bases). The CDR3 spans 15 residues. Trimming cost V 5 bases and J 5 bases, with 16 bases left between them. CDR1 is SGHNT, CDR2 YENEEA, per germline. The full variable domain, its missing parts supplied by reference TRBV11-3 and TRBJ2-1, is EAGVVQSPRYKIIEKKQPVAFWCNPISGHNTLYWYLQNLGQGPELLIRYENEEAVDDSQLPKDRFSAERLKGVDSTLKIQPAELGDSAVYLCASSLTGTVNNEQFFGPGTRLTVL.

A single count supports this clone. CDR3 residues: CASSTYEDGYTF. As DNA, the CDR3 is TGTGCCAGCAGCACCTACGAGGATGGCTACACCTTC. The chain recombines TRBV7-9 with TRBJ1-2; D gene unclear. Trimming shortened V by 5 bases and J by 6 bases, and 10 bases separated the two germline ends. The CDR3 is 12 amino acids. In germline, CDR1 is SEHNR, CDR2 FQNEAQ (reference sequence).

V is TRBV11-2 and J is TRBJ2-1; 7 bases are a match to TRBD1. This CDR3 has 14 amino acids. Germline values: CDR1 SGHAT, CDR2 FQNNGV. Losses at the gene ends were 7 bases for V and 6 bases for J; bases not matched to a gene: 9. Here the CDR3 DNA reads TGTGCCAGCACCCAGACAGGGCGCCCCAATGAGCAGTTCTTC. Translation: CASTQTGRPNEQFF.